The 23 T cell receptor beta chains given below trace back to one sample, sequenced in a study of OX40 agonist ivuxolimab in advanced cancers. Clones were read by immunoSEQ multiplex PCR, and TCRdb kept only the in-frame ones, dropping some. This table has tens of thousands of clones, 90% appearing once. Sequencing was performed on CD4+ or CD8+ T cells sorted from blood, taken in a trial of the OX40 agonist ivuxolimab. These receptors originate from an adult with an advanced solid tumor such as melanoma, head and neck, liver or kidney cancer.

This sequence joins TRBV28 and TRBJ2-2; TRBD2 matches 9 bases. CDR3 length: 14 residues. After removal of 6 bases from V and 6 bases from J, the junction contained 5 bases not matched to a gene. The germline V gene encodes CDR1 MDHEN and CDR2 SYDVKM. The CDR3 DNA follows: TGTGCCAGCAGGGCCGGGACTAGCCCCGGGGAGCTGTTTTTT. Its translation: CASRAGTSPGELFF.

This chain joins TRBV10-3 and TRBJ1-1; D unresolved. The CDR3 is 18 amino acids. Germline loops: CDR1 ENHRY, CDR2 SYGVKD. Trimming cost V 0 bases and J 0 bases, with 17 bases left between them. The CDR3 DNA reads as TGTGCCATCAGTGAGTCTCTACAGAGCCCGGGAATGAACACTGAAGCTTTCTTT. Protein sequence: CAISESLQSPGMNTEAFF.

The chain recombines TRBV7-6 with TRBJ2-5, with D uncertain. Germline CDR1 reads SGHVS; CDR2 reads FNYEAQ. The CDR3 runs 13 residues. Trimming pared 1 base from V and 2 bases from J, leaving 5 bases between. The CDR3 region has the DNA TGTGCCAGCAGCTTAGTGAATCAAGAGACCCAGTACTTC. Protein: CASSLVNQETQYF.

The V gene is TRBV5-1, the J gene TRBJ2-7; D is perhaps TRBD2 (7 bases). The CDR3 consists of 16 residues. Germline CDR1 reads SGHRS; CDR2 reads YFSETQ. Between the trimmed V and J ends, which lost 0 bases and 0 bases, there was a span of 13 bases. CDR3 nucleotide sequence: TGCGCCAGCAGCTTGGCGGGGGGCGCGGACTCCTACGAGCAGTACTTC. It specifies CASSLAGGADSYEQYF. Combining the CDR3 with reference TRBV5-1 and TRBJ2-7 gives the whole variable domain KAGVTQTPRYLIKTRGQQVTLSCSPISGHRSVSWYQQTPGQGLQFLFEYFSETQRNKGNFPGRFSGRQFSNSRSEMNVSTLELGDSALYLCASSLAGGADSYEQYFGPGTRLTVT.

The J gene is TRBJ1-1, the V gene TRBV6-5; weak D call: TRBD1 (6 bases). Germline CDR1 and CDR2: MNHEY and SVGAGI. The CDR3 covers 12 residues. V lost 7 bases and J lost 8, with 14 bases in between. CDR3 in DNA: TGTGCCAGCAACCGCAGGGGATCAGAAGCTTTCTTT. Its protein is CASNRRGSEAFF.

In its sample, this clone was seen once. The J gene is TRBJ2-7, the V gene TRBV4-1; the D is unclear. Germline V gives CDR1 MGHRA, CDR2 YSYEKL. V was pared by 1 base and J by 6 bases, with 10 bases between. The CDR3 loop spans 13 amino acids. CDR3 DNA sequence: TGCGCCAGCAGCCAAGGCAGTTTCGGCGAGCAGTACTTC. It codes for CASSQGSFGEQYF.

The V call is TRBV30, the J call TRBJ2-7; D may correspond to TRBD1 or TRBD2 (5 bases each). Germline V gene sequence: CDR1 GTSNPN, CDR2 SVGIG (reference sequence). The CDR3 is made up of 14 amino acids. Deletions cut 4 bases from V and 2 bases from J, with 15 bases between. CDR3 sequence reads: CAWKPRDAAYEQYF. The CDR3 nucleotides are TGTGCCTGGAAACCCCGGGACGCGGCCTACGAGCAGTACTTC.

The chain uses TRBV10-3 and TRBJ1-2; D gene ambiguous. The CDR3 loop spans 13 amino acids. The V end lost 0 bases, the J end lost 0 bases, and 2 bases lay between the germline ends. Germline lookup yields CDR1 ENHRY and CDR2 SYGVKD. CDR3 DNA sequence: TGTGCCATCAGTGAGTCCGCTAACTATGGCTACACCTTC. It translates to CAISESANYGYTF.

V and J are TRBV28 and TRBJ2-7, with 8 bases lining up with TRBD1. Germline V CDR1 and CDR2: MDHEN, SYDVKM. The ends lost 6 bases at V and 7 bases at J; junction bases unmatched: 8. The CDR3 consists of 13 residues. The CDR3 DNA reads TGTGCCAGCAGGGCTCAGGGGGCACGGGAGCAGTACTTC. It translates to CASRAQGAREQYF.

This chain uses TRBV19 with TRBJ1-1; no firm D call. Germline lookup yields CDR1 LNHDA and CDR2 SQIVND (reference sequence). The length of the CDR3 is 13 residues. V shed 8 bases and J shed 2 bases, with 12 bases lying between them. The CDR3 sequence: CASAQSPNTEAFF. DNA of the CDR3: TGTGCCAGTGCCCAATCCCCAAACACTGAAGCTTTCTTT.

V gene TRBV9 combines with J gene TRBJ2-1; tentatively, D is TRBD2 (5 bases). The CDR3 consists of 15 residues. The ends were cut back, 0 bases at V and 6 bases at J, with 13 bases in the middle. The germline V gene has CDR1 SGDLS and CDR2 YYNGEE. The chain's CDR3 is CASSVASLAPNEQFF. In DNA form, the CDR3 reads TGTGCCAGCAGCGTAGCGAGCCTAGCCCCCAATGAGCAGTTCTTC.

The chain uses TRBV6-5 and TRBJ1-5; D unclear. The V gene lost 3 bases and the J gene lost 4 bases, with 13 bases spanning the gap. The CDR3 covers 15 residues. In germline, CDR1 is MNHEY, CDR2 SVGAGI. The CDR3 DNA reads TGTGCCAGCAGTTATCTAGGAGATTCAAATCAGCCCCAGCATTTT. Residues: CASSYLGDSNQPQHF.

The chain links TRBV27 to TRBJ2-3; 7 nucleotides agree with TRBD2. From germline, CDR1 is MNHEY and CDR2 SMNVEV (reference sequence). Losses at the gene ends were 6 bases for V and 2 bases for J; bases not matched to a gene: 5. This CDR3 comprises 14 residues. CDR3 sequence: CASSLAENTDTQYF. The DNA for the CDR3 is TGTGCCAGCAGCCTAGCGGAGAACACAGATACGCAGTATTTT.

The gene calls are TRBV6-5 and TRBJ1-6; D might be TRBD1 (6 bases). The CDR3 spans 12 residues. Germline CDR1 and CDR2: MNHEY and SVGAGI. V was trimmed by 5 bases and J by 14 bases, leaving 13 bases between them. CDR3 coding DNA: TGTGCCAGCAGTCGGATACAGGGCTCCCTCCACTTT. Translating it yields CASSRIQGSLHF.

J is TRBJ1-4 and V is TRBV11-3; the match to TRBD1 covers 7 bases. Germline values: CDR1 SGHNT, CDR2 YENEEA. This CDR3 has 15 residues. Trimming cost V 4 bases and J 5 bases; bases outside gene matches: 7. This CDR3 is CASSSTGSENEKLFF. DNA of the CDR3: TGTGCCAGCAGCTCGACAGGGTCTGAAAATGAAAAACTGTTTTTT.

This clone showed up just once. This chain uses TRBV21-1 with TRBJ1-3; no check of the table's D call, TRBD1, against the DNA was made. TRBV21-1 is labeled a pseudogene. This CDR3 contains 18 residues. DNA for the CDR3: TGTGCCAGCAGCCAAGCCCCGGGACAGTTCAGCTCTGGAAACACCATATATTTT. Its translation is CASSQAPGQFSSGNTIYF.

Here the CDR3 DNA reads TGTGCCAGTAGTATAGGAACAGGGGGCTCCTACGAGCAGTACTTC. This translates into CASSIGTGGSYEQYF. The chain links TRBV19 to TRBJ2-7, with 8 bases identical to TRBD1. Germline V gene lookup returns CDR1 LNHDA and CDR2 SQIVND (reference sequence). The CDR3 is 15 residues long. Trimming took 1 base from V and 0 from J; bases not matched to a gene: 2.

The chain recombines TRBV6-6 with TRBJ1-5; D is unclear. The germline V gene encodes CDR1 MNHNY and CDR2 SVGAGI (reference sequence). The CDR3 loop spans 13 amino acids. V dropped 4 bases and J dropped 4 bases, with 8 bases sitting between them. In nucleotides, the CDR3 is TGTGCCAGCAGTTTCCGGAGGAATCAGCCCCAGCATTTT. Translation: CASSFRRNQPQHF.

J is TRBJ1-2 and V is TRBV6-1; 7 nucleotides match TRBD1. V lost 8 bases to trimming and J lost 8 bases; unmatched junction nucleotides: 8. The CDR3 has 12 amino acids. The germline gives CDR1 MNHNS, CDR2 SASEGT. CDR3 amino acids: CASRSQGEGYTF. The CDR3 coding sequence is TGTGCCAGCCGATCTCAGGGGGAGGGCTACACCTTC.

The gene calls are TRBV13 and TRBJ1-1; D perhaps matches TRBD1 (5 bases). This CDR3 comprises 15 residues. The germline gives CDR1 PRHDT, CDR2 FYEKMQ (reference sequence). With 1 base removed from V and 6 bases from J, the gap between germline ends came to 15 bases. For the CDR3, the DNA is TGTGCCAGCAGCTTAGAGGGGCGGAATAGAGCTGAAGCTTTCTTT. Amino acids: CASSLEGRNRAEAFF.

This sequence joins TRBV10-2 and TRBJ2-7; the match to TRBD1 covers 7 bases. Trimming at V came to 0 bases and at J to 9 bases, leaving 5 bases not matched to a gene. CDR3 size: 13 residues. Per the germline V gene, CDR1 is WSHSY and CDR2 is SAAADI. CDR3 DNA: TGCGCCAGCAGTGAGTCGGGACAGATGTTGCAGTACTTC. Protein sequence: CASSESGQMLQYF.

The J gene is TRBJ1-1, the V gene TRBV28, with TRBD1 matching 9 bases. Germline assignment: CDR1 MDHEN and CDR2 SYDVKM. The V gene end was trimmed by 4 bases and the J gene end by 4 bases; junction bases not matched to a gene: 10. This CDR3 is 16 amino acids long. CDR3 bases: TGTGCCAGCAGTTCCCCACGGACAGGGGTTGGCACTGAAGCTTTCTTT. Translated: CASSSPRTGVGTEAFF.

This chain links TRBV7-2 with TRBJ1-5, with a tentative D call TRBD1 (5 bases). V lost 3 bases, J lost 13 bases, and 13 bases lay in between. This CDR3 is built from 12 residues. Germline assignment: CDR1 SGHTA and CDR2 FQGNSA. The CDR3 DNA sequence: TGTGCCAGCAGCTTGGGGGATTCTCGACAGCATTTT. Translating it yields CASSLGDSRQHF.